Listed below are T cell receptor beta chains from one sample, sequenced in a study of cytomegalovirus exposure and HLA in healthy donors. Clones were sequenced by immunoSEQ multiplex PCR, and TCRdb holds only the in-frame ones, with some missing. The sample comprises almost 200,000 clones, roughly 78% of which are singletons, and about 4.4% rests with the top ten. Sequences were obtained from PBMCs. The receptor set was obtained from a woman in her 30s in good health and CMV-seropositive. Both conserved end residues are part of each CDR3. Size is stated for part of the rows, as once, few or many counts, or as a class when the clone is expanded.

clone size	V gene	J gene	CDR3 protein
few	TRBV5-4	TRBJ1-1	CASGGGGNTEAFF
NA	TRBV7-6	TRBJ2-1	CASSDGIVAAEQFF
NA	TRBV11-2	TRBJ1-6	CASSRQGPSYNSPLHF
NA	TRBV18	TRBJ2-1	CASSPNGRGGDNEQFF
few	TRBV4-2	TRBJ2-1	CASSPDGRVVNEQFF
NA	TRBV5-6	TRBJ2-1	CASTGVQSSYNEQFF
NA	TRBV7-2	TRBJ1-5	CASSLTGVDQPQHF
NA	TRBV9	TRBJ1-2	CASSPQGGGYTF
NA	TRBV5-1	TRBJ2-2	CASSSAGLAGTGELFF
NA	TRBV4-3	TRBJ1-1	CASSQDPREHTEAFF
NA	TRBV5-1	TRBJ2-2	CASSWTGGNTGELFF
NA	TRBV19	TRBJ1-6	CARPTVNNSPLHF
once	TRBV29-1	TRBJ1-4	CSVEPLGQGFGEKLFF
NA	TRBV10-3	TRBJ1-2	CAISESTGNYGYTF
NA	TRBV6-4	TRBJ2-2	CASSDNGGTGELFF
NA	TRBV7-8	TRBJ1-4	CASSLSRATNEKLFF
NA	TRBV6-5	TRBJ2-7	CASSQQTRREQYF
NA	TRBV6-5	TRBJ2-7	CASREDRASYEQYF
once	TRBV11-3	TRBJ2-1	CASSLFSGSNEQFF
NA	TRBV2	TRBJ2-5	CASAPTRETQYF
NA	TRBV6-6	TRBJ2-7	CASTRTGSYEQYF
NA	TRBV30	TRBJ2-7	CAWTPPARYEQYF
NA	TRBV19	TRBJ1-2	CASSMGSGVGYGYTF
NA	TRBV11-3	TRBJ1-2	CASSSLGAGGGYGYTF
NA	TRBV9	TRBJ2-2	CASSVSLAFPGELFF
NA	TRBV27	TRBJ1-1	CASSLYRGTEAFF
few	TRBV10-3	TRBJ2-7	CAISNPGTAVSYEQYF
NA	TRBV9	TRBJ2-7	CASSGSGSFYEQYF
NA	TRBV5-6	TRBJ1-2	CASRFSEGGYGYTF
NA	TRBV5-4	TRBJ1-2	CASSGAGGSGYTF
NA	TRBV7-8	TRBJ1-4	CASSSDRANEKLFF
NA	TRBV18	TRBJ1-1	CASSDTGDMNTEAFF
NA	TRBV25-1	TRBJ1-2	CASMLGANGYTF
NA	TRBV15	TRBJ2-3	CATSTYREGTDTQYF
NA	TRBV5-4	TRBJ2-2	CASSQLGTGELFF
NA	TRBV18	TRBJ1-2	CASSQSGAYGYTF
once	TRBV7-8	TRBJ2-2	CASSYDRGGTGELFF
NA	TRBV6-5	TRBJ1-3	CASSFGGVISGNTIYF
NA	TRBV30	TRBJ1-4	CAWNQGTTNEKLFF
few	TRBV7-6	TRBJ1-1	CASSLGRGGTEAFF
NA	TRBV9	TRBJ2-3	CASSASQTRQGATDTQYF
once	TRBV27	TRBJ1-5	CASSWGQGNQPQHF
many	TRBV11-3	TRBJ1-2	CASSLDGTQFYGYTF
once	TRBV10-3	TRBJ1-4	CAINSGQGANEKLFF
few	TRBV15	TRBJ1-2	CATSKAGFVYGYTF
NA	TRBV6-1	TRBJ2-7	CASSGNPGQVNYEQYF
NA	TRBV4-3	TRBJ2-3	CASRARPSGNTDTQYF
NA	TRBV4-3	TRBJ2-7	CASSQDRGNSYEQYF
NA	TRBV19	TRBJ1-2	CASSMGGQSYGYTF
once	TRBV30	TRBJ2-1	CAWRLAGYNEQFF
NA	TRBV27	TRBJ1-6	CASSSGTGSSYNSPLHF
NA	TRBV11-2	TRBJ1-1	CASSSRFGGANTEAFF
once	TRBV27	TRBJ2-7	CASSLSYRTPEQYF
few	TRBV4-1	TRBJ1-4	CASSQGGTATNEKLFF
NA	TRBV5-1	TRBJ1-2	CASSWGGQASYGYTF
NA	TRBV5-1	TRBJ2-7	CASSIGTGDYEQYF
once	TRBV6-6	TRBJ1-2	CASSYQDLNYGYTF
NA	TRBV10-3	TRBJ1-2	CAIMGQLNYGYTF
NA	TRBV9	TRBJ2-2	CASSVDLAGGPITGELFF